In its sample, the clone carrying this T cell receptor (beta chain) was seen many times. The study amplified TCR beta CDR3 regions using RNA transcripts. In the first round, RT-PCR was carried out with HTBI primers, and a multiplex PCR formed the second round. TCRdb ran MiXCR on the multiplex PCR reads and lists one entry per CDR3 protein. The sample lists approximately 1.2 million distinct CDR3 sequences; 35% to 40% were seen once. The CDR3 totals 14 residues. With V trimmed by 3 bases and J by 6 bases, 5 bases remained unmatched. Germline CDR1 SGHVS, CDR2 FNYEAQ. This sample stems from a study of Graves' ophthalmopathy and Graves' hyperthyroidism. Study information: No ophthalmopathy within 18 months of follow-up signified stable hyperthyroidism.

Each hyperthyroidism patient was newly diagnosed, with under 2 months' duration, and aged 18 to 65. Input material: peripheral blood or thyroid tissue (not recorded which). The TCR comes from an adult man with Graves' hyperthyroidism. The chain carries TRBV7-6 and TRBJ2-7; 10 bases fit TRBD1. The CDR3 spells CASSLTGQGSEQYF. CDR3 nucleotides: TGTGCCAGCAGCTTGACGGGACAGGGGAGCGAGCAGTACTTC.